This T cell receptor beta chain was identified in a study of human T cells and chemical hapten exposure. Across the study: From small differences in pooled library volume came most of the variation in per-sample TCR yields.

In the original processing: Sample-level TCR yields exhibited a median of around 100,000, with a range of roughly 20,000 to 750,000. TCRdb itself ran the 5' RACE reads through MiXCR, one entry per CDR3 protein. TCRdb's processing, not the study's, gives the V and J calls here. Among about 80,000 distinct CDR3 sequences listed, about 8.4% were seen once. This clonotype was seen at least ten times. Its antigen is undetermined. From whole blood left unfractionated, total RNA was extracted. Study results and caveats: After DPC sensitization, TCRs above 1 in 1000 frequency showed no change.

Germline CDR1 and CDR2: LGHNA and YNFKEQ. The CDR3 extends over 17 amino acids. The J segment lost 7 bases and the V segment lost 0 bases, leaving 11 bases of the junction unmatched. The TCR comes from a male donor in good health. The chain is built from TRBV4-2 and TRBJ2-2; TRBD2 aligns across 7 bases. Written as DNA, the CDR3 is TGTGCCAGCAGCCAAGATTTTGGGGGGGGGAGTGGCGGGGAGCTGTTTTTT. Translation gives CASSQDFGGGSGGELFF.